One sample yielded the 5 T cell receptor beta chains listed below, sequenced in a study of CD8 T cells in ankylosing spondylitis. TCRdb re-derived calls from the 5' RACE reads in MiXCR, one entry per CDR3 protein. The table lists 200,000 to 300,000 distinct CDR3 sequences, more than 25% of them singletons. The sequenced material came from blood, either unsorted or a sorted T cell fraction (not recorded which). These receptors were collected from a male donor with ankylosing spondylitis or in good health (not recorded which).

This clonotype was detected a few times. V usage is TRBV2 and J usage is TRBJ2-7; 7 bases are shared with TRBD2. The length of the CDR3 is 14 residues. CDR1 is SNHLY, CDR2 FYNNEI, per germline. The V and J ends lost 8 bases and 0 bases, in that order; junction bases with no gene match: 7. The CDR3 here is CASRNGLGSYEQYF. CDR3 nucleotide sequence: TGTGCCAGCCGCAATGGACTAGGCTCCTACGAGCAGTACTTC.

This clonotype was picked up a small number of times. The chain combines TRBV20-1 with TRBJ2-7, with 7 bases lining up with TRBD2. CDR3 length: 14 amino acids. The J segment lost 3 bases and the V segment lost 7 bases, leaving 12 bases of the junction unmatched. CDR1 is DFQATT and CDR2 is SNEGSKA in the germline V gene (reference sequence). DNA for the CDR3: TGCAGTGGGCCCAGGAGCGGGGCACACTACGAGCAGTACTTC. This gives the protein CSGPRSGAHYEQYF.

The DNA for the CDR3 is TGCAGTGCTAGAGCCTACGGGACTAGCGGGAAACCAGATACGCAGTATTTT. Encoded protein: CSARAYGTSGKPDTQYF. J is TRBJ2-3 and V is TRBV20-1, with 13 bases lining up with TRBD2. The CDR3 loop spans 17 amino acids. From germline, CDR1 is DFQATT and CDR2 SNEGSKA (reference sequence). Germline trimming cut 1 base from V and 4 bases from J; bases unmatched to any gene: 8.

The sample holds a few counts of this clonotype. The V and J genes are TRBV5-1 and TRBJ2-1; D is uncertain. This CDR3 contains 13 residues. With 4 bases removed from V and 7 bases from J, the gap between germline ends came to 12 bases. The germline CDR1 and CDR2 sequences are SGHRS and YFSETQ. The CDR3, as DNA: TGCGCCAGCAGCCCGGTTATCGTGAATGAGCAGTTCTTC. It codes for CASSPVIVNEQFF. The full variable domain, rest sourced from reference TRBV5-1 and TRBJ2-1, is KAGVTQTPRYLIKTRGQQVTLSCSPISGHRSVSWYQQTPGQGLQFLFEYFSETQRNKGNFPGRFSGRQFSNSRSEMNVSTLELGDSALYLCASSPVIVNEQFFGPGTRLTVL.

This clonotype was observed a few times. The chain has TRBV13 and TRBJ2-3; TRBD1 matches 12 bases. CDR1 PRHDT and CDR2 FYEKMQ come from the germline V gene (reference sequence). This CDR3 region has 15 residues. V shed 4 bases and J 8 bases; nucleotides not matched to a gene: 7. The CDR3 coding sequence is TGTGCCAGCAGCTCGGGACAGGGGGCGCCTGGTACGCAGTATTTT. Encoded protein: CASSSGQGAPGTQYF. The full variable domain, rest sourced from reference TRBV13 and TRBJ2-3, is AAGVIQSPRHLIKEKRETATLKCYPIPRHDTVYWYQQGPGQDPQFLISFYEKMQSDKGSIPDRFSAQQFSDYHSELNMSSLELGDSALYFCASSSGQGAPGTQYFGPGTRLTVL.